This T cell receptor beta chain was captured by sequencing in a study of blood T cells in healthy people across ages. As for this clonotype: One end of the junction does not line up with germline, which may come from a read error.

Germline loops: CDR1 SGHTA, CDR2 FQGNSA. CDR3 length equals 15 residues. Sample-barcoded 5' priming and a J-beta primer mix drove a second PCR of about 6 to 12 cycles. Each CDR3 protein is one row after TCRdb ran MiXCR on the 5' RACE reads. The data contain 1.5 million to 2 million distinct CDR3 sequences, about 49% of them singletons. The sequencing input was blood. J is TRBJ2-1 and V is TRBV7-2; no clear D gene. This TCR derives from a woman aged 40-49 years in good health. CDR3: CASSLGGEGINERFF. CDR3 nucleotides: TGTGCCAGCAGCTTGGGTGGGGAAGGGATAAATGAGCGGTTCTTC.